These 25 T cell receptor beta chains originate from one sample sequenced in a study of Graves' ophthalmopathy and Graves' hyperthyroidism. Beta-chain TCR CDR3 regions were amplified from RNA transcripts. After a first-round RT-PCR with HTBI primers, a second-round multiplex PCR was run. TCRdb reanalysed the multiplex PCR reads using MiXCR and keeps one entry per CDR3 protein. The table lists approximately 700,000 distinct CDR3 sequences, 40% of them singletons. Material for sequencing was peripheral blood. The receptor source for this set is an adult man with Graves' ophthalmopathy.

This chain links TRBV14 with TRBJ1-3; D may be TRBD1 (6 bases). The V gene lost 4 bases and the J gene lost 4 bases, with 14 bases spanning the gap. CDR3 length equals 15 residues. CDR1 is SGHDN and CDR2 is FVKESK in the germline V gene. The chain's CDR3 is CASSRDRRYGNTIYF. In DNA form, the CDR3 reads TGTGCCAGCAGCCGAGACAGGAGATACGGAAACACCATATATTTT.

V usage is TRBV10-2 and J usage is TRBJ1-5; D is perhaps TRBD1 (5 bases). This CDR3 has 14 amino acids. The germline V gene encodes CDR1 WSHSY and CDR2 SAAADI. The germline V and J ends were trimmed by 2 bases and 5 bases, with 10 bases remaining between them. For the CDR3, the DNA is TGCGCCAGCAGTGAGCGGGGGAAGGATCAGCCCCAGCATTTT. Protein sequence: CASSERGKDQPQHF.

The chain uses TRBV7-9 and TRBJ2-2; TRBD2 matches 8 bases. The V and J ends lost 7 bases and 7 bases, in that order; junction bases with no gene match: 5. Germline-derived CDR1 and CDR2 are SEHNR and FQNEAQ (reference sequence). This CDR3 region has 13 residues. This CDR3 is CASILTSVGELFF. CDR3 coding DNA: TGTGCCAGCATCCTGACTAGCGTCGGGGAGCTGTTTTTT.

This clonotype was counted many times. V is TRBV15 and J is TRBJ1-6; 7 bases are a match to TRBD1. With V trimmed by 0 bases and J by 9 bases, 5 bases remained unmatched. The CDR3 is 15 residues long. Germline-derived CDR1 and CDR2 are LNHNV and YYDKDF (reference sequence). CDR3 loop: CATSRDQGGASPLHF. CDR3 in DNA: TGTGCCACCAGCAGAGATCAAGGGGGCGCTTCACCCCTCCACTTT.

A remark on this clonotype: A much larger clone sits a single nucleotide away, making a read error possible. The gene calls are TRBV7-8 and TRBJ1-4; no firm D call. Trimming shortened V by 4 bases and J by 6 bases, and 6 bases separated the two germline ends. The CDR3 covers 12 residues. CDR1 and CDR2 from the germline V gene are SGHVS and FQNEAQ. CDR3 region: CASSSSHEKLFF. The CDR3 DNA reads as TGTGCCAGCAGCTCCAGTCATGAAAAACTGTTTTTT.

The chain uses TRBV20-1 and TRBJ1-1; 10 bases line up with TRBD1. There are 11 residues in the CDR3. The J segment lost 9 bases and the V segment lost 5 bases, leaving 3 bases of the junction unmatched. Germline lookup yields CDR1 DFQATT and CDR2 SNEGSKA (reference sequence). This CDR3 is CSASTGGKAFF. The CDR3 bases are TGCAGTGCTTCGACAGGGGGCAAAGCTTTCTTT.

V is TRBV4-1 and J is TRBJ2-5; D is undetermined. The germline V gene has CDR1 MGHRA and CDR2 YSYEKL. The CDR3 is 14 amino acids. Trimming pared 4 bases from V and 4 bases from J, leaving 13 bases between. The CDR3 sequence is CASSRTAGLETQYF. The CDR3, as DNA: TGCGCCAGCAGCCGCACAGCCGGGTTAGAGACCCAGTACTTC.

In regard to this clonotype: As the CDR3 is not closed by the conserved phenylalanine or tryptophan, this likely results from a read error. It is unclear where the CDR3 begins or ends on the DNA, so no DNA is shown, and the CDR3 is as TCRdb lists it. J is TRBJ1-2 and V is TRBV19; the table's D call, TRBD1, has no DNA check behind it. The V gene's germline CDR1 is LNHDA and CDR2 SQIVND (reference sequence). A total of 8 residues make up the CDR3, ends included. The CDR3 sequence: CASSRDTY.

This clonotype showed up many times. The chain combines TRBV20-1 with TRBJ2-5, with TRBD2 identical over 8 bases. There are 14 residues in the CDR3. Germline loops: CDR1 DFQATT, CDR2 SNEGSKA (reference sequence). V lost 3 bases and J lost 1; bases outside the gene matches: 4. The CDR3 coding sequence is TGCAGTGCTAGTGGTACTAGCGGCCAAGAGACCCAGTACTTC. This translates into CSASGTSGQETQYF.

The chain is built from TRBV5-1 and TRBJ1-6; D not resolved. V was cut by 0 bases and J by 7 bases, with 8 bases left in between. The CDR3 loop spans 14 amino acids. Germline assignment: CDR1 SGHRS and CDR2 YFSETQ. The CDR3 sequence is CASSLDRPNSPLHF. DNA for the CDR3: TGCGCCAGCAGCTTGGATCGGCCAAATTCACCCCTCCACTTT.

In DNA, the CDR3 is TGCAGCGTTGGACTTGGCGTACCTACGGCTTTCTTT. Encoded protein: CSVGLGVPTAFF. The rearrangement uses TRBV29-1 and TRBJ1-1, with D unclear. With 4 bases removed from V and 11 bases from J, the gap between germline ends came to 17 bases. The V gene's germline CDR1 is SQVTM and CDR2 ANQGSEA. The CDR3 length is 12 residues.

This clonotype has only a few counts. The chain recombines TRBV9 with TRBJ2-3; 10 bases match TRBD2. The CDR3 is made up of 16 amino acids. V shed 0 bases, J shed 4 bases, and the junction held 5 bases outside the gene matches. Germline lookup yields CDR1 SGDLS and CDR2 YYNGEE. The chain's CDR3 is CASSVDGAGGSDTQYF. The CDR3 DNA sequence: TGTGCCAGCAGCGTAGACGGAGCGGGAGGGTCAGATACGCAGTATTTT.

This chain joins TRBV15 and TRBJ2-2, with D possibly TRBD2 on 5 matching bases. V gave up 1 base and J gave up 6 bases, with 9 bases separating them. Germline CDR1 is LNHNV and CDR2 is YYDKDF (reference sequence). The CDR3 spans 14 residues. In DNA, the CDR3 is TGTGCCACCAGCAGAGCGGGATCGTCCGGGGAGCTGTTTTTT. It translates to CATSRAGSSGELFF.

This clonotype came up many times. V usage is TRBV29-1 and J usage is TRBJ1-2; TRBD1 is a possible D gene (5 bases). This CDR3 comprises 13 residues. The V end was cut by 5 bases, the J end by 2 bases, with 12 bases between. Per the germline V gene, CDR1 is SQVTM and CDR2 is ANQGSEA. CDR3 DNA: TGCAGCGTTACCGACGGGGGAAACTATGGCTACACCTTC. Amino acids: CSVTDGGNYGYTF.

This rearrangement joins TRBV2 to TRBJ2-7, with 7 bases aligning to TRBD1. The junction had 5 bases not matched to a gene; V was cut back by 4 bases and J by 2 bases. The length of the CDR3 is 14 residues. CDR1 and CDR2 (germline): SNHLY, FYNNEI. The CDR3 bases are TGTGCCAGCAGTGTAGGACAGGCGACCTACGAGCAGTACTTC. This translates into CASSVGQATYEQYF.

The chain uses TRBV10-3 and TRBJ1-5; 10 nucleotides match TRBD1. Germline V CDR1 and CDR2: ENHRY, SYGVKD. The CDR3 is 15 residues long. J gave up 7 bases and V 10 bases, and 13 bases lay outside the gene matches. The CDR3 loop is CASRSGTGVWQPQHF. The CDR3 DNA reads as TGTGCCAGCAGATCCGGGACAGGGGTGTGGCAGCCCCAGCATTTT.

At least ten counts were recorded for this clonotype. V usage is TRBV7-9 and J usage is TRBJ1-4; 9 bases are a match to TRBD1. CDR3 length equals 15 residues. Germline CDR1 SEHNR, CDR2 FQNEAQ (reference sequence). Losses at the gene ends were 5 bases for V and 8 bases for J; bases not matched to a gene: 9. The CDR3 sequence: CASSATQGAGEKLFF. CDR3 sequence (DNA): TGTGCCAGCAGCGCAACACAGGGGGCAGGGGAAAAACTGTTTTTT.

This clonotype was seen more than once but under ten times. This chain uses TRBV9 with TRBJ1-1; no reliable D call. This CDR3 has 16 amino acids. Looked up from germline, CDR1 is SGDLS and CDR2 is YYNGEE. Trimming cost V 3 bases and J 0 bases, with 15 bases left between them. The CDR3 coding sequence is TGTGCCAGCAGCGGGTCCCGTGGGGATATGAACACTGAAGCTTTCTTT. Protein sequence: CASSGSRGDMNTEAFF. Combining the CDR3 with reference TRBV9 and TRBJ1-1 gives the whole variable domain DSGVTQTPKHLITATGQRVTLRCSPRSGDLSVYWYQQSLDQGLQFLIQYYNGEERAKGNILERFSAQQFPDLHSELNLSSLELGDSALYFCASSGSRGDMNTEAFFGQGTRLTVV.

This sequence joins TRBV2 and TRBJ2-6, with 10 nucleotides matching TRBD2. Germline V gene data show CDR1 as SNHLY and CDR2 as FYNNEI. This CDR3 is 18 amino acids long. V shed 6 bases and J 0 bases; nucleotides not matched to a gene: 8. The CDR3 is CASSPGLAVPSGANVLTF. In DNA form, the CDR3 reads TGTGCCAGCAGCCCTGGACTAGCGGTTCCCTCTGGGGCCAACGTCCTGACTTTC.

The V and J genes are TRBV24-1 and TRBJ2-3; TRBD1 agrees at 9 bases. This CDR3 is 16 amino acids long. J gave up 4 bases and V 2 bases, and 6 bases lay outside the gene matches. The germline CDR1 and CDR2 sequences are KGHDR and SFDVKD. The CDR3 DNA sequence: TGTGCCACCAGTGATTCGGGGACAGGGTTTTCAGATACGCAGTATTTT. It codes for CATSDSGTGFSDTQYF.

This clonotype was found many times. The rearrangement joins TRBV2 to TRBJ2-5; no clear D. Germline CDR1 reads SNHLY; CDR2 reads FYNNEI. The CDR3 loop spans 12 amino acids. The V end lost 2 bases, the J end lost 5 bases, and 6 bases lay between the germline ends. The CDR3 loop reads CASSEIPETQYF. CDR3 DNA sequence: TGTGCCAGCAGTGAAATCCCGGAGACCCAGTACTTC.

A few counts support this clonotype. This rearrangement joins TRBV7-9 to TRBJ2-2, with 8 bases aligning to TRBD1. Germline V gene data show CDR1 as SEHNR and CDR2 as FQNEAQ (reference sequence). The V gene end was trimmed by 2 bases and the J gene end by 4 bases; junction bases not matched to a gene: 9. CDR3 length equals 17 residues. The DNA for the CDR3 is TGTGCCAGCAGCTTAAACCAGGACAGGGTTTCCACCGGGGAGCTGTTTTTT. Translating it yields CASSLNQDRVSTGELFF.

The rearrangement joins TRBV7-9 to TRBJ2-5, with 14 bases fitting TRBD2. V lost 5 bases and J lost 0; bases outside the gene matches: 8. CDR3 size: 18 residues. Per the germline V gene, CDR1 is SEHNR and CDR2 is FQNEAQ (reference sequence). The CDR3 protein is CASSEGLAGAGDQETQYF. The CDR3 region has the DNA TGTGCCAGCAGCGAGGGACTAGCGGGAGCCGGGGACCAAGAGACCCAGTACTTC.

This clonotype has ten or more counts. The chain is built from TRBV7-8 and TRBJ2-7; D unclear. The CDR3 totals 16 residues. Germline V gene sequence: CDR1 SGHVS, CDR2 FQNEAQ. Trimming cost V 0 bases and J 3 bases, with 15 bases left between them. The CDR3 nucleotides read TGTGCCAGCAGCTTAGCGCCCAGCACTCGAGACTACGAGCAGTACTTC. Its translation: CASSLAPSTRDYEQYF.

This clonotype has only a few counts. An end of the junction differs from the germline gene, which may be a read error. The chain has TRBV7-9 and TRBJ1-5; D is ambiguous. This CDR3 is built from 15 residues. From germline, CDR1 is SEHNR and CDR2 FQNEAQ (reference sequence). This CDR3 is CASSQGWGSNQPQHF. Here the CDR3 DNA reads TGCGCCAGCAGCCAAGGATGGGGATCCAATCAGCCCCAGCATTTT.